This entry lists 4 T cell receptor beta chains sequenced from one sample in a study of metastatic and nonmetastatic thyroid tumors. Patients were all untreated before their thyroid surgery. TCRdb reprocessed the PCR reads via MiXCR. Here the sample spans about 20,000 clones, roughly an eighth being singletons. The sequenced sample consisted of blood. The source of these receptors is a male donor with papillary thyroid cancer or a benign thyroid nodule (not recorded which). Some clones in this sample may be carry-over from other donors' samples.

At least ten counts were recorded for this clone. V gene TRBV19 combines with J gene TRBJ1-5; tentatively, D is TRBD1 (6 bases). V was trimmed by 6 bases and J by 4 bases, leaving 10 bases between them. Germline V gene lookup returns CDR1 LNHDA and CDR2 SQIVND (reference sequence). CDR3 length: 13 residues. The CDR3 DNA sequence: TGTGCCAGTAGACAGGACAGTAATCAGCCCCAGCATTTT. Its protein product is CASRQDSNQPQHF.

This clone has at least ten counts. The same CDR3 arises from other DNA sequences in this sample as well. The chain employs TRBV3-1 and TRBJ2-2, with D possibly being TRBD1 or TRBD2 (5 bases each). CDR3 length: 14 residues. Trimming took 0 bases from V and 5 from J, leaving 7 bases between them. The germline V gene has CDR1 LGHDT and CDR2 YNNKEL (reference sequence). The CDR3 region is CASSQDWGTGELFF. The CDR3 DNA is TGTGCCAGCAGCCAAGATTGGGGGACCGGGGAGCTGTTTTTT.

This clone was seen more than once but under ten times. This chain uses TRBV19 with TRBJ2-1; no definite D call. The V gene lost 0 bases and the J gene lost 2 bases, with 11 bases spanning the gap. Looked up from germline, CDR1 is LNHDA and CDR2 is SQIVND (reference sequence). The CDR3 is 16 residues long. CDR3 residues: CASSIELGITYNEQFF. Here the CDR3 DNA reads TGTGCCAGTAGTATAGAATTGGGGATCACCTACAATGAGCAGTTCTTC.

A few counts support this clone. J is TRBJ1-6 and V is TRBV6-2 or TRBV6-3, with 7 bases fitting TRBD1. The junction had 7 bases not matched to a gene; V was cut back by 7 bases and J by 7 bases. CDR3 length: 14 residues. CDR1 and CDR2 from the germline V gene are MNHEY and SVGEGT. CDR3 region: CASTRTGWNSPLHF. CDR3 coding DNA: TGTGCCAGCACCCGGACAGGTTGGAATTCACCCCTCCACTTT.